There are a few counts of the clone carrying this T cell receptor (beta chain). V lost 3 bases, J lost 2 bases, and 13 bases stayed unmatched. Germline loops: CDR1 SGHRS, CDR2 YFSETQ. The CDR3 has 20 residues. For the second PCR, which ran for 7 to 11 cycles, a sample-barcoded 5' primer and a J-beta primer mix were used. Through a template-switch adaptor with 12 random nucleotides, each cDNA molecule received a tag. From the 5' RACE reads, TCRdb called clonotypes with MiXCR, one entry per CDR3 protein. The data show 1.5 million to 2 million distinct CDR3 sequences, with 49% seen just once and less than 2.5% held by the top ten. The data are from a study of blood T cells in healthy people across ages.

The genes are TRBV5-1 and TRBJ2-3; 15 nucleotides line up with TRBD2. The origin of this receptor is a woman aged 40 to 50 in good health. The specimen sequenced was blood. This CDR3 reads CASSYRTSGGAVLNTDTQYF. CDR3 coding DNA: TGCGCCAGCAGCTATCGGACTAGCGGGGGGGCTGTCCTTAACACAGATACGCAGTATTTT.